This T cell receptor (beta chain) was captured in a study of technical replicates of blood from a handful of donors. The V gene end was trimmed by 7 bases and the J gene end by 5 bases; junction bases not matched to a gene: 6. The germline CDR1 and CDR2 sequences are WNHNN and SYGVQD (reference sequence). This CDR3 spans 13 amino acids. Clones were sequenced by immunoSEQ multiplex PCR, and TCRdb holds only the in-frame ones, with some missing. The repertoire holds about 80,000 clones, with 95% to 98% as singletons. This clone was observed once. The chain links TRBV10-1 to TRBJ2-7, with 9 bases that match TRBD1. What was sequenced was T cells isolated from PBMCs. The source is a human donor in good health. The CDR3 sequence: CASKSGQGHEQYF. Here the CDR3 DNA reads TGCGCCAGCAAATCGGGACAGGGCCACGAGCAGTACTTC.